The next 25 T cell receptor beta chains were all read from a single sample in a study of blood T cell repertoires in COVID-19. The table came from immunoSEQ multiplex PCR; TCRdb's copy has only in-frame clones and leaves some out. Of some 120,000 clones detected, about 86% appear once; the ten largest clones hold about 17%. The material sequenced was peripheral blood. Receptors originate from a woman aged 50 to 60 with acute or convalescent COVID-19.

The J gene is TRBJ1-2, the V gene TRBV19; 8 positions match TRBD1. Germline CDR1 is LNHDA and CDR2 is SQIVND (reference sequence). This CDR3 region has 16 residues. Germline trimming cut 6 bases from V and 4 bases from J; bases unmatched to any gene: 13. CDR3 sequence: CASSPTPSGTGYGYTF. The CDR3 bases are TGTGCCAGTAGCCCCACGCCTTCCGGGACAGGCTATGGCTACACCTTC. Combining the CDR3 with reference TRBV19 and TRBJ1-2 gives the whole variable domain DGGITQSPKYLFRKEGQNVTLSCEQNLNHDAMYWYRQDPGQGLRLIYYSQIVNDFQKGDIAEGYSVSREKKESFPLTVTSAQKNPTAFYLCASSPTPSGTGYGYTFGSGTRLTVV.

The J gene is TRBJ2-3, the V gene TRBV10-2; TRBD2 matches 9 bases. J lost 9 bases, V lost 0 bases, and 10 bases had no gene match. The CDR3 runs to 16 residues. CDR1 and CDR2 (germline): WSHSY, SAAADI. The CDR3 coding sequence is TGCGCCAGCAGTGAGTCGTTCTCCGCGGGGGGGCAGACGCAGTATTTT. The encoded protein is CASSESFSAGGQTQYF.

This clone was picked up a small number of times. The chain carries TRBV4-2 and TRBJ1-1; tentatively, D is TRBD1 (6 bases). The CDR3 contains 17 residues. Trimming stripped 4 bases from V and 0 bases from J, with 18 bases between. Germline CDR1 reads LGHNA; CDR2 reads YNFKEQ. The CDR3 loop reads CASSPRGGRVVNTEAFF. CDR3 in DNA: TGTGCCAGCAGCCCGCGGGGGGGGCGGGTAGTGAACACTGAAGCTTTCTTT.

The V call is TRBV7-9, the J call TRBJ1-1, with TRBD1 matching over 10 bases. Germline CDR1 and CDR2: SEHNR and FQNEAQ (reference sequence). V gave up 8 bases and J gave up 5 bases; unmatched junction bases: 8. This CDR3 has 14 amino acids. Here the CDR3 reads CASGRGQGVTEAFF. In DNA, the CDR3 is TGTGCCAGCGGCAGAGGACAGGGGGTGACTGAAGCTTTCTTT.

This rearrangement joins TRBV14 to TRBJ2-7; TRBD1 matches 7 bases. This CDR3 contains 14 residues. Germline trimming cut 6 bases from V and 3 bases from J; bases unmatched to any gene: 8. The germline CDR1 and CDR2 sequences are SGHDN and FVKESK. For the CDR3, the DNA is TGTGCCAGCAGTTCCCTTAGGGACAGCTACGAGCAGTACTTC. It encodes CASSSLRDSYEQYF.

The gene calls are TRBV15 and TRBJ1-3; D is uncertain. Germline assignment: CDR1 LNHNV and CDR2 YYDKDF (reference sequence). The CDR3 is 19 amino acids. V was shortened by 1 base and J by 0 bases, with 19 bases between the two germline ends. This CDR3 reads CATSRARSGGLSSGNTIYF. The DNA for the CDR3 is TGTGCCACCAGCAGAGCACGATCCGGAGGGCTGAGCTCTGGAAACACCATATATTTT.

This chain joins TRBV6-5 and TRBJ1-5, with unresolved D. CDR3 length: 13 residues. Trimming took off 7 bases at V and 0 bases at J, with 7 bases between the two ends. Germline CDR1 is MNHEY and CDR2 is SVGAGI. CDR3 nucleotide sequence: TGTGCCAGCACCCGGAGTAGCAATCAGCCCCAGCATTTT. The encoded protein is CASTRSSNQPQHF.

This sequence joins TRBV24-1 and TRBJ1-2, with unresolved D. Trimming removed 10 bases from V and 3 bases from J, with 17 bases in between. CDR1 is KGHDR and CDR2 is SFDVKD in the germline V gene. The length of the CDR3 is 14 residues. Here the CDR3 DNA reads TGTGCCACTTCTGGAGGTCCGGGGTACTATGGCTACACCTTC. Amino acid sequence: CATSGGPGYYGYTF.

The chain is built from TRBV6-6 and TRBJ1-6; D unclear. CDR3 size: 16 residues. Germline values: CDR1 MNHNY, CDR2 SVGAGI (reference sequence). V was clipped by 2 bases and J by 7 bases, with 15 bases between them. The CDR3 DNA reads as TGTGCCAGCAGTTACCCTTCGTACAGACCGAATTCACCCCTCCACTTT. This codes for CASSYPSYRPNSPLHF.

This clone appeared a few times. V and J are TRBV6-5 and TRBJ1-5, with 12 bases matching TRBD1. Per germline, CDR1 MNHEY and CDR2 SVGAGI. This CDR3 region has 14 residues. With 6 bases clipped from V and 7 bases from J, the junction kept 4 bases outside the gene matches. The CDR3 coding sequence is TGTGCCAGCAGGGGACAGGGGGCTGGACAGCCCCAGCATTTT. It codes for CASRGQGAGQPQHF.

The chain joins TRBV30 to TRBJ2-3; TRBD1 agrees at 10 bases. The V segment lost 5 bases and the J segment 6 bases; nucleotides outside the gene matches: 11. This CDR3 contains 15 residues. Germline values: CDR1 GTSNPN, CDR2 SVGIG (reference sequence). The CDR3 protein is CAWGVGTGVADTQYF. For the CDR3, the DNA is TGTGCCTGGGGGGTCGGGACAGGGGTCGCGGATACGCAGTATTTT.

The chain recombines TRBV5-5 with TRBJ1-4; a possible D gene is TRBD1 (6 bases). Germline V gene sequence: CDR1 SGHKS, CDR2 YYEKEE (reference sequence). V was trimmed by 4 bases and J by 8 bases, leaving 15 bases between them. The CDR3 has 14 amino acids. The CDR3 is CASSTGPTGEKLFF. The DNA of the CDR3 is TGTGCCAGCAGCACTGGTCCGACAGGCGAAAAACTGTTTTTT.

This sequence joins TRBV30 and TRBJ1-3; tentatively, D is TRBD1 (6 bases). This CDR3 has 13 residues. Germline V gene lookup returns CDR1 GTSNPN and CDR2 SVGIG (reference sequence). Trimming shortened V by 8 bases and J by 1 base, and 12 bases separated the two germline ends. The CDR3 protein is CAAQGRSGNTIYF. The CDR3 DNA reads as TGTGCCGCACAGGGTCGATCTGGAAACACCATATATTTT.

The gene calls are TRBV21-1 and TRBJ1-5; TRBD1 reflects the table's D call only, with no check against the DNA. TRBV21-1 is a pseudogene segment. There are 12 residues in the CDR3. The CDR3 sequence: CARDRDNQPQHF. CDR3 DNA: TGTGCCAGAGACAGGGACAATCAGCCCCAGCATTTT.

Only one count was recorded for this clone. Other DNA sequences in this sample translate to the same CDR3. The gene calls are TRBV3-1 (or the pseudogene TRBV3-2) and TRBJ1-1; TRBD1 is a possible D gene (6 bases). The CDR3 is 13 amino acids. V was shortened by 0 bases and J by 5 bases, with 7 bases between the two germline ends. The V gene's germline CDR1 is LGHDT and CDR2 YNNKEL (reference sequence). The CDR3 DNA is TGTGCCAGCAGCCAAGATAGGGGGACTGAAGCTTTCTTT. Translation: CASSQDRGTEAFF.

The gene calls are TRBV7-6 and TRBJ2-2, with TRBD1 identical over 8 bases. Germline CDR1 and CDR2: SGHVS and FNYEAQ. After removal of 6 bases from V and 4 bases from J, the junction contained 4 bases not matched to a gene. The CDR3 sequence is 14 residues long. The CDR3 DNA sequence: TGTGCCAGCAGTTTAACAGGGGGCACCGGGGAGCTGTTTTTT. It encodes CASSLTGGTGELFF.

This clone was recorded a few times. This rearrangement joins TRBV5-1 to TRBJ1-1; 9 nucleotides agree with TRBD1. CDR1 is SGHRS, CDR2 YFSETQ, per germline. The CDR3 sequence is 17 residues long. V shed 4 bases, J shed 0 bases, and the junction held 10 bases outside the gene matches. The CDR3 region is CASSPGTGRRVNTEAFF. The CDR3 DNA reads TGCGCCAGCAGCCCAGGGACAGGGAGGAGGGTGAACACTGAAGCTTTCTTT.

The chain is built from TRBV10-3 and TRBJ2-3; D unresolved. Trimming took 0 bases from V and 6 from J, leaving 13 bases between them. CDR1 ENHRY and CDR2 SYGVKD come from the germline V gene. This CDR3 is built from 15 residues. CDR3 residues: CAISESNKRGDTQYF. For the CDR3, the DNA is TGTGCCATCAGTGAGTCGAATAAGCGCGGTGATACGCAGTATTTT.

Here the CDR3 DNA reads TGTGCCAGCAGCCAAGTGACAGGGAGCGTTCCCAACTATGGCTACACCTTC. Amino acid sequence: CASSQVTGSVPNYGYTF. The chain couples TRBV4-2 to TRBJ1-2; 7 bases match TRBD1. This CDR3 region has 17 residues. The germline gives CDR1 LGHNA, CDR2 YNFKEQ. Trimming removed 1 base from V and 2 bases from J; junction bases left unmatched: 10.

The rearrangement uses TRBV29-1 and TRBJ1-4; 10 bases line up with TRBD1. The CDR3 is made up of 16 amino acids. Trimming took 2 bases from V and 3 from J; bases not matched to a gene: 6. Germline values: CDR1 SQVTM, CDR2 ANQGSEA. The CDR3 DNA reads TGCAGCGTTGAACCACCCGGGACAGGGGCTAATGAAAAACTGTTTTTT. As protein: CSVEPPGTGANEKLFF.

The chain is built from TRBV11-2 and TRBJ2-5, with D maybe TRBD2 (6 bases). In germline, CDR1 is SGHAT, CDR2 FQNNGV. CDR3 length equals 14 residues. V was trimmed by 3 bases and J by 4 bases, leaving 12 bases between them. Here the CDR3 DNA reads TGTGCCAGCAGCTTGATTGGGACTGGAGAGACCCAGTACTTC. It is translated as CASSLIGTGETQYF.

V gene TRBV15 combines with J gene TRBJ1-4, with D possibly matching TRBD1 (6 bases). This CDR3 comprises 18 residues. The V end was cut by 4 bases, the J end by 0 bases, with 18 bases between. Germline loops: CDR1 LNHNV, CDR2 YYDKDF (reference sequence). The CDR3 nucleotides are TGTGCCACCAGCACTGGGGACATGGCGCGGGCAACTAATGAAAAACTGTTTTTT. Protein product: CATSTGDMARATNEKLFF.

CDR3 sequence (DNA): TGTGCCTGGAGTGTTCGGACGCCCCTAGCGGGGGGTTATACAGATACGCAGTATTTT. It is translated as CAWSVRTPLAGGYTDTQYF. The chain has TRBV30 and TRBJ2-3; 11 bases align to TRBD2. The length of the CDR3 is 19 residues. Germline V gene lookup returns CDR1 GTSNPN and CDR2 SVGIG (reference sequence). V gave up 0 bases and J gave up 3 bases; unmatched junction bases: 14.

CDR3 DNA: TGTGCCAGCGGGACAGGGGTAGGATCTGAAGCTTTCTTT. Translated: CASGTGVGSEAFF. The rearrangement joins TRBV2 to TRBJ1-1; 10 bases are a match to TRBD1. The ends lost 8 bases at V and 6 bases at J; junction bases unmatched: 6. CDR3 size: 13 residues. Germline CDR1 is SNHLY and CDR2 is FYNNEI.

The V call is TRBV9, the J call TRBJ2-3, with 9 bases lining up with TRBD2. Trimming cost V 3 bases and J 4 bases; bases outside gene matches: 3. Germline assignment: CDR1 SGDLS and CDR2 YYNGEE. The CDR3 is 14 amino acids. The CDR3 protein is CASSDSGGPDTQYF. The DNA for the CDR3 is TGTGCCAGCAGCGATAGCGGGGGCCCAGATACGCAGTATTTT.